Below, 3 T cell receptor beta chains from the same sample are listed, as sequenced in a study of blood T cell repertoires in COVID-19 (dated by TCRdb to 2020 to 2022). The library was obtained by the immunoSEQ multiplex PCR assay. Imported from immuneACCESS, the table was reduced by TCRdb to in-frame sequences with V and J called. These copies leave out some clones; in studies compared against another copy, an unresolved V gene accounts for under half, and the cause of the remainder is not known. This sample lists more than 120,000 clones; about 87% were detected once. The top ten clonotypes cover approximately 9% of the sample. Sequenced: peripheral blood. The receptor source for this set is a woman in her 50s with active or convalescent COVID-19.

The J gene is TRBJ1-2, the V gene TRBV7-2; the D is unclear. Per the germline V gene, CDR1 is SGHTA and CDR2 is FQGNSA. V lost 1 base, J lost 8 bases, and 14 bases lay in between. The CDR3 extends over 14 amino acids. CDR3 region: CASSLGAEGGGYTF. The CDR3 DNA sequence: TGTGCCAGCAGCTTAGGGGCGGAGGGCGGCGGCTACACCTTC.

The J gene is TRBJ2-3, the V gene TRBV2; TRBD1 matches 7 bases. The CDR3 is 15 residues long. V gave up 11 bases and J gave up 1 base; unmatched junction bases: 12. Germline V lookup: CDR1 SNHLY, CDR2 FYNNEI. The CDR3 DNA is TGTGCCGCAGCCTCAGACAGGGTCGGCACAGATACGCAGTATTTT. Amino acid sequence: CAAASDRVGTDTQYF.

The genes are TRBV6-5 and TRBJ2-7; the match to TRBD2 covers 8 bases. The CDR3 runs 15 residues. Trimming removed 0 bases from V and 3 bases from J; junction bases left unmatched: 4. Germline lookup yields CDR1 MNHEY and CDR2 SVGAGI. This chain's CDR3 is CASSYSGGGHYEQYF. CDR3 nucleotide sequence: TGTGCCAGCAGTTACTCCGGCGGGGGGCACTACGAGCAGTACTTC.